Listed here are 28 T cell receptor beta chains from one sample, sequenced in a study of shared clonotypes between healthy human individuals. This table comes from immunoSEQ multiplex PCR, and its TCRdb copy is limited to in-frame clones, with some not included. The sample lists approximately 400,000 clones; 90% to 98% were seen once. The sequenced sample consisted of memory CD8+ T cells sorted from blood. Indicated subset: CD45RO+ cells pooled with CCR7-negative TemRA cells. The receptor source for this set is a man aged 25 to 45 in good health.

The chain links TRBV5-1 to TRBJ2-3; no definite D call. The V and J ends lost 1 base and 2 bases respectively, with 17 bases between them. Germline CDR1 is SGHRS and CDR2 is YFSETQ. This CDR3 spans 17 amino acids. The CDR3 is CASSLLAFPQHTDTQYF. CDR3 coding DNA: TGCGCCAGCAGCTTGCTTGCCTTCCCCCAGCACACAGATACGCAGTATTTT.

This chain uses TRBV21-1 with TRBJ2-1; the table names TRBD1, a call not compared with the DNA. TRBV21-1 is labeled a pseudogene. The CDR3 is 12 residues long. The CDR3 sequence is CARQGAYNEQFF. Here the CDR3 DNA reads TGTGCCAGACAGGGGGCCTACAATGAGCAGTTCTTC.

The chain couples TRBV10-3 to TRBJ1-1; D is possibly TRBD1 (6 bases). This CDR3 spans 15 amino acids. Per germline, CDR1 ENHRY and CDR2 SYGVKD. Deletions cut 4 bases from V and 1 base from J, with 13 bases between. The CDR3 bases are TGTGCCATCAGTGCTGGGGAGGGGGGGAACACTGAAGCTTTCTTT. Translation: CAISAGEGGNTEAFF.

The rearrangement joins TRBV4-2 to TRBJ2-7; 7 nucleotides align to TRBD1. This CDR3 is built from 16 residues. The V gene's germline CDR1 is LGHNA and CDR2 YNFKEQ. Trimming cost V 1 base and J 2 bases; bases outside gene matches: 8. The CDR3 sequence is CASSQGVQGPPYEQYF. CDR3 in DNA: TGTGCCAGCAGCCAAGGCGTACAGGGGCCACCCTACGAGCAGTACTTC.

The genes are TRBV28 and TRBJ1-1, with D possibly TRBD1 on 5 matching bases. Germline values: CDR1 MDHEN, CDR2 SYDVKM. The CDR3 consists of 14 residues. Trimming shortened V by 10 bases and J by 5 bases, and 20 bases separated the two germline ends. The CDR3 here is CATEGAPGYTEAFF. The DNA of the CDR3 is TGTGCCACAGAAGGGGCCCCTGGGTATACTGAAGCTTTCTTT. Supplemented by reference TRBV28 and TRBJ1-1, the full variable domain reads DVKVTQSSRYLVKRTGEKVFLECVQDMDHENMFWYRQDPGLGLRLIYFSYDVKMKEKGDIPEGYSVSREKKERFSLILESASTNQTSMYLCATEGAPGYTEAFFGQGTRLTVV.

This sequence joins TRBV9 and TRBJ1-2; no clear D. Trimming removed 5 bases from V and 0 bases from J, with 11 bases in between. Per germline, CDR1 SGDLS and CDR2 YYNGEE. This CDR3 spans 14 amino acids. The CDR3 region is CASRGYSANYGYTF. The CDR3 nucleotides read TGTGCCAGCAGAGGGTACAGCGCTAACTATGGCTACACCTTC.

This sequence joins TRBV19 and TRBJ1-1; 9 positions match TRBD1. Germline lookup yields CDR1 LNHDA and CDR2 SQIVND (reference sequence). The CDR3 sequence is 14 residues long. J lost 5 bases, V lost 4 bases, and 5 bases had no gene match. CDR3 in DNA: TGTGCCAGTAGTAACAGGGGGCGGGGGACTGAAGCTTTCTTT. It codes for CASSNRGRGTEAFF.

The chain is built from TRBV28 and TRBJ2-3; 9 bases are a match to TRBD2. CDR1 is MDHEN, CDR2 SYDVKM, per germline. Unmatched junction bases numbered 2, after V lost 5 bases and J lost 5 bases. There are 13 residues in the CDR3. CDR3 sequence (DNA): TGTGCCAGCAGTAGCGGGGGGATAGATACGCAGTATTTT. Translated: CASSSGGIDTQYF.

This clone was picked up one time. J is TRBJ2-7 and V is TRBV30; tentatively, D is TRBD1 or TRBD2 (5 bases each). V was pared by 0 bases and J by 3 bases, with 12 bases between. Germline CDR1 GTSNPN, CDR2 SVGIG (reference sequence). This CDR3 region has 14 residues. The CDR3, as DNA: TGTGCCTGGAGTGTAAAGGGGACCTTCTACGAGCAGTACTTC. This codes for CAWSVKGTFYEQYF.

Points on this clone: In the same sample, other DNA sequences code for this CDR3. The rearrangement joins TRBV19 to TRBJ2-7; 8 bases are a match to TRBD1. The germline V gene has CDR1 LNHDA and CDR2 SQIVND (reference sequence). The CDR3 has 14 residues. J gave up 2 bases and V 3 bases, and 3 bases lay outside the gene matches. CDR3 in amino acids: CASSIRTGPYEQYF. The CDR3 nucleotides are TGTGCCAGTAGTATTCGGACAGGGCCCTACGAGCAGTACTTC. Looking up the rest from reference TRBV19 and TRBJ2-7 gives the full variable domain: DGGITQSPKYLFRKEGQNVTLSCEQNLNHDAMYWYRQDPGQGLRLIYYSQIVNDFQKGDIAEGYSVSREKKESFPLTVTSAQKNPTAFYLCASSIRTGPYEQYFGPGTRLTVT.

The rearrangement joins TRBV5-1 to TRBJ2-7, with 12 bases that match TRBD2. The germline gives CDR1 SGHRS, CDR2 YFSETQ. The CDR3 has 15 amino acids. V lost 4 bases to trimming and J lost 4 bases; unmatched junction nucleotides: 6. The DNA of the CDR3 is TGCGCCAGCAGCCTGACTAGCGGGAGAGGGTACGAGCAGTACTTC. Its protein product is CASSLTSGRGYEQYF.

This chain joins TRBV6-6 and TRBJ2-4; either TRBD1 or TRBD2 may supply D (5 bases each). The CDR3 runs to 14 residues. V lost 0 bases and J lost 7, with 10 bases in between. Per the germline V gene, CDR1 is MNHNY and CDR2 is SVGAGI (reference sequence). The CDR3 DNA reads TGTGCCAGCAGTTACTCGGGGGTGGGGAACATTCAGTACTTC. The encoded protein is CASSYSGVGNIQYF.

The chain carries TRBV7-9 and TRBJ2-1; TRBD2 aligns across 9 bases. V lost 7 bases to trimming and J lost 5 bases; unmatched junction nucleotides: 12. The CDR3 is 16 amino acids. CDR1 and CDR2 from the germline V gene are SEHNR and FQNEAQ (reference sequence). The CDR3 loop reads CASNAPGTSSNNEQFF. The CDR3 DNA reads as TGTGCCAGCAACGCCCCCGGGACTAGCAGTAACAATGAGCAGTTCTTC.

The rearrangement links TRBV7-7 to TRBJ2-7; D ambiguous. From germline, CDR1 is SSHAT and CDR2 FNYEAQ (reference sequence). CDR3 length: 9 residues. CDR3 sequence (DNA): TGTGCTATAACCTACGAGCAGTACTTC. This gives the protein CAITYEQYF.

The chain links TRBV30 to TRBJ2-7, with TRBD1 matching 7 bases. This CDR3 region has 13 residues. Trimming took 5 bases from V and 7 from J; bases not matched to a gene: 11. The germline V gene has CDR1 GTSNPN and CDR2 SVGIG (reference sequence). CDR3 residues: CAWGRYQGVEQYF. The CDR3 DNA reads TGTGCCTGGGGCCGATATCAGGGGGTGGAGCAGTACTTC.

The rearrangement links TRBV5-6 to TRBJ2-3; D possibly corresponds to TRBD2 (6 bases). CDR3 length: 15 residues. Looked up from germline, CDR1 is SGHDT and CDR2 is YYEEEE. V lost 3 bases to trimming and J lost 6 bases, with 17 bases between them. CDR3 DNA sequence: TGTGCCAGCAGCTGGGTCGGCGGAGGGAGGGATACGCAGTATTTT. Protein: CASSWVGGGRDTQYF.

The gene calls are TRBV2 and TRBJ2-7; 7 bases match TRBD2. This CDR3 is built from 15 residues. Trimming cost V 6 bases and J 5 bases; bases outside gene matches: 13. The germline V gene encodes CDR1 SNHLY and CDR2 FYNNEI. Here the CDR3 DNA reads TGTGCCAGCAGAGTAGGGACTACGAATGTCCACGAGCAGTACTTC. Protein sequence: CASRVGTTNVHEQYF. Looking up the rest from reference TRBV2 and TRBJ2-7 gives the full variable domain: EPEVTQTPSHQVTQMGQEVILRCVPISNHLYFYWYRQILGQKVEFLVSFYNNEISEKSEIFDDQFSVERPDGSNFTLKIRSTKLEDSAMYFCASRVGTTNVHEQYFGPGTRLTVT.

The rearrangement links TRBV5-4 to TRBJ2-3; 11 nucleotides line up with TRBD1. CDR3 length: 14 amino acids. The ends lost 3 bases at V and 6 bases at J; junction bases unmatched: 3. Germline-derived CDR1 and CDR2 are SGHNT and YYREEE (reference sequence). The DNA of the CDR3 is TGTGCCAGCAGCTCGGGGACAGGGGGGGATACGCAGTATTTT. It yields the protein CASSSGTGGDTQYF.

The chain couples TRBV28 to TRBJ1-5; 7 bases line up with TRBD1. V was pared by 8 bases and J by 0 bases, with 4 bases of the junction left unmatched. Germline CDR1 is MDHEN and CDR2 is SYDVKM. The CDR3 loop spans 14 amino acids. CDR3: CASGGQYSNQPQHF. In nucleotides, the CDR3 is TGTGCCAGCGGGGGACAGTATAGCAATCAGCCCCAGCATTTT.

The chain recombines TRBV11-2 with TRBJ2-3; 8 nucleotides line up with TRBD2. CDR1 SGHAT and CDR2 FQNNGV come from the germline V gene. After removal of 4 bases from V and 4 bases from J, the junction contained 13 bases not matched to a gene. This CDR3 spans 17 amino acids. Here the CDR3 DNA reads TGTGCCAGCAGCTGGCCTTCTGGCGGGGGGAGCCCAGATACGCAGTATTTT. Translated, it gives CASSWPSGGGSPDTQYF.

The rearrangement links TRBV7-9 to TRBJ2-7; 7 bases match TRBD2. CDR3 length equals 13 residues. CDR1 and CDR2 (germline): SEHNR, FQNEAQ (reference sequence). The V and J ends lost 1 base and 6 bases, in that order; junction bases with no gene match: 3. In nucleotides, the CDR3 is TGTGCCAGCAGCTTAGTGGGGGGGATCGAGCAGTACTTC. It translates to CASSLVGGIEQYF.

This chain connects TRBV19 to TRBJ2-6; 10 bases fit TRBD1. The V segment lost 4 bases and the J segment 5 bases; nucleotides outside the gene matches: 8. The CDR3 consists of 17 residues. Germline assignment: CDR1 LNHDA and CDR2 SQIVND (reference sequence). CDR3 nucleotide sequence: TGTGCCAGTAGTAGTCGGACAGGGGGTTGGAGGGCCAACGTCCTGACTTTC. As protein: CASSSRTGGWRANVLTF.

As regards this clone: Different DNA sequences within this sample yield the same CDR3. The V call is TRBV18, the J call TRBJ2-5, with D perhaps TRBD2 (5 bases). The CDR3 totals 12 residues. The germline V gene has CDR1 KGHSH and CDR2 LQKENI. V lost 1 base and J lost 5, with 5 bases in between. The CDR3 here is CASSPRGETQYF. CDR3 DNA: TGTGCCAGCTCACCACGCGGGGAGACCCAGTACTTC.

V usage is TRBV2 and J usage is TRBJ2-1; the match to TRBD2 covers 15 bases. Germline V gene sequence: CDR1 SNHLY, CDR2 FYNNEI. After removal of 4 bases from V and 15 bases from J, the junction contained 4 bases not matched to a gene. The CDR3 totals 13 residues. CDR3 nucleotides: TGTGCCAGCAGTGGGACTAGCGGGAGGGCCGCGTTCTTC. It yields the protein CASSGTSGRAAFF.

The CDR3 region has the DNA TGTGCCAGCAGGACAGGGGACTACAATGAGCAGTTCTTC. It is translated as CASRTGDYNEQFF. This chain joins TRBV27 and TRBJ2-1; 8 positions match TRBD1. The CDR3 loop spans 13 amino acids. V lost 6 bases to trimming and J lost 3 bases; unmatched junction nucleotides: 1. Per germline, CDR1 MNHEY and CDR2 SMNVEV (reference sequence).

The rearrangement links TRBV1 to TRBJ2-6. TRBV1 is marked as a pseudogene. CDR3 size: 14 residues. CDR3 sequence reads: CTSRTQSRANVLTF. CDR3 in DNA: TGCACCAGCAGGACCCAAAGTCGGGCCAACGTCCTGACTTTC.

For the CDR3, the DNA is TGTGCCATCAGTGGACGGACAGGGGGCACAGATACGCAGTATTTT. It translates to CAISGRTGGTDTQYF. The chain is built from TRBV10-3 and TRBJ2-3; 9 bases align to TRBD1. V was clipped by 4 bases and J by 1 base; unmatched bases: 3. Germline loops: CDR1 ENHRY, CDR2 SYGVKD. There are 15 residues in the CDR3.

CDR3 bases: TGTGCCACCCCGGGTGGCGGGGAGCTGTTTTTT. Translation gives CATPGGGELFF. V gene TRBV10-3 combines with J gene TRBJ2-2; D is uncertain. Per germline, CDR1 ENHRY and CDR2 SYGVKD. With 10 bases removed from V and 7 bases from J, the gap between germline ends came to 10 bases. This CDR3 has 11 amino acids.